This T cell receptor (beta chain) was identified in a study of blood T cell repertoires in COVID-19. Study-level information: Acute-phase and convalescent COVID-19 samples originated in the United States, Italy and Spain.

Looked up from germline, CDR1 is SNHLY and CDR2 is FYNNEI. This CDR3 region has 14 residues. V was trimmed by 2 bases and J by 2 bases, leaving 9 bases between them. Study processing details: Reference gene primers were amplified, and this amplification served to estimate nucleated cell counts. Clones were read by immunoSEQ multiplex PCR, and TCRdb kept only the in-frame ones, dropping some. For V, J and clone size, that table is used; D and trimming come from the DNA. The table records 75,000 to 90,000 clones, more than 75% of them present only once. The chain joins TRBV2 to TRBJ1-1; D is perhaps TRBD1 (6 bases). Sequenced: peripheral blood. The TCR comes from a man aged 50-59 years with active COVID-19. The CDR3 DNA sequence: TGTGCCAGCAGTGAACAGGGGCCAAACACTGAAGCTTTCTTT. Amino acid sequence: CASSEQGPNTEAFF.